The clone carrying this T cell receptor (beta chain) has just a few counts. Its specificity is unknown. Healthy bone marrow donors supplied every sample. This sample is part of a study of cytomegalovirus exposure and HLA in healthy donors. In the study overall: Genetic ancestry analysis placed around four fifths of the 300 to 500 donors that were genotyped in the Caucasian-associated cluster. Overall study results and limits: A later analysis linked around 17,000 TCR beta sequences to HLA alleles at 0.05 false discovery rate. Most sequenced TCRs were rare (though some public TCRs occurred in many donors).

Vbeta (60) and Jbeta (13) primers were used in the PCR. Produced via immunoSEQ multiplex PCR; TCRdb's table is partial and in-frame only. This table holds roughly 200,000 clones, roughly 85% found once. This clonotype was sampled from a woman aged 45-60 years in good health and CMV-seronegative. Sequenced: PBMCs.

The CDR3 sequence is CASSPLGDTGELFF. In nucleotides, the CDR3 is TGTGCCAGCTCACCACTTGGAGACACCGGGGAGCTGTTTTTT. The rearrangement joins TRBV18 to TRBJ2-2; D uncertain. V lost 1 base and J 3 bases, leaving 6 bases between the germline ends. Germline lookup yields CDR1 KGHSH and CDR2 LQKENI. The CDR3 is 14 amino acids. Together with reference TRBV18 and TRBJ2-2, the CDR3 gives the full variable domain: NAGVMQNPRHLVRRRGQEARLRCSPMKGHSHVYWYRQLPEEGLKFMVYLQKENIIDESGMPKERFSAEFPKEGPSILRIQQVVRGDSAAYFCASSPLGDTGELFFGEGSRLTVL.